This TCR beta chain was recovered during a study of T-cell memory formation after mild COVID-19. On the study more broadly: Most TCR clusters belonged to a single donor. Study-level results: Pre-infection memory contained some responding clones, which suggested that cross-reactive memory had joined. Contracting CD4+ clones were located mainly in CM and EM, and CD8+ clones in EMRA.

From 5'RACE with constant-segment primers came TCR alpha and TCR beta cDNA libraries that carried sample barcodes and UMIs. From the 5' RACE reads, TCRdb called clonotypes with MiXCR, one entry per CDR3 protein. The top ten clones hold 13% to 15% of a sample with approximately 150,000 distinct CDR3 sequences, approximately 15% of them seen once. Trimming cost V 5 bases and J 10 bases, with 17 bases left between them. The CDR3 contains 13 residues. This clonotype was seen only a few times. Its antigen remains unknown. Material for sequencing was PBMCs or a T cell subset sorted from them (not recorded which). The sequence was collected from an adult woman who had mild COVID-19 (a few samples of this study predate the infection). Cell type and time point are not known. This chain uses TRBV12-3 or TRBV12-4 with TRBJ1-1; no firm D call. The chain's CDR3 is CASSPPRWVGAFF. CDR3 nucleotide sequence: TGTGCCAGCAGTCCCCCCCGCTGGGTGGGAGCTTTCTTT.